Each of the 15 T cell receptor beta chains below was sequenced from the same sample in a study of blood T cell repertoires in COVID-19. Profiled with immunoSEQ multiplex PCR; TCRdb holds only in-frame clones, not every one. This sample yields about 74,000 clones, of which around 80% are seen a single time; about 7.4% belongs to the top ten. Sequenced sample: peripheral blood. The receptors stem from a human donor in a cohort sampled during active COVID-19.

The chain has TRBV19 and TRBJ1-3; a possible D gene is TRBD1 (6 bases). In germline, CDR1 is LNHDA, CDR2 SQIVND (reference sequence). CDR3 length: 15 residues. V was trimmed by 3 bases and J by 0 bases, leaving 9 bases between them. The CDR3 region is CASSMGHSSGNTIYF. The CDR3 nucleotides read TGTGCCAGTAGTATGGGACATTCCTCTGGAAACACCATATATTTT.

The J gene is TRBJ2-7, the V gene TRBV4-3, with TRBD1 identical over 9 bases. Trimming cost V 4 bases and J 5 bases; bases outside gene matches: 3. The CDR3 length is 13 residues. Germline CDR1 LGHNA, CDR2 YSLEER. The CDR3 coding sequence is TGCGCCAGCAGCCGGGACAGGGCCCACGAGCAGTACTTC. This codes for CASSRDRAHEQYF.

The J gene is TRBJ1-2, the V gene TRBV2; 8 bases line up with TRBD1. With 5 bases clipped from V and 0 bases from J, the junction kept 2 bases outside the gene matches. This CDR3 has 14 residues. CDR1 and CDR2 from the germline V gene are SNHLY and FYNNEI. CDR3: CASSQGAANYGYTF. The CDR3 DNA follows: TGTGCCAGCAGTCAGGGGGCGGCTAACTATGGCTACACCTTC.

The V call is TRBV19, the J call TRBJ1-6; perhaps TRBD1 as D (5 bases). The CDR3 consists of 15 residues. Germline V gene sequence: CDR1 LNHDA, CDR2 SQIVND (reference sequence). Trimming removed 7 bases at V and 0 bases at J, with 10 bases between. Here the CDR3 reads CASNDRSSYNSPLHF. The CDR3, as DNA: TGTGCCAGTAATGACAGAAGCTCCTATAATTCACCCCTCCACTTT.

CDR3 in amino acids: CATSDLGAGAGKPQHF. For the CDR3, the DNA is TGTGCCACCAGTGATTTAGGGGCAGGGGCAGGGAAGCCCCAGCATTTT. J is TRBJ1-5 and V is TRBV24-1; weak D call: TRBD1 (6 bases). Germline CDR1 KGHDR, CDR2 SFDVKD. Trimming left V 1 base short and J 8 bases short, with 17 bases between. The CDR3 is made up of 16 amino acids.

This chain connects TRBV11-3 to TRBJ2-1, with 10 bases aligning to TRBD1. The germline gives CDR1 SGHNT, CDR2 YENEEA. The CDR3 spans 14 residues. The trim removed 7 bases at V and 6 bases at J, leaving 6 bases unmatched. The CDR3: CASKPGQGPNEQFF. The CDR3 nucleotides are TGTGCCAGCAAGCCGGGACAGGGGCCCAATGAGCAGTTCTTC. Full variable domain (outside the CDR3, taken from reference TRBV11-3 and TRBJ2-1): EAGVVQSPRYKIIEKKQPVAFWCNPISGHNTLYWYLQNLGQGPELLIRYENEEAVDDSQLPKDRFSAERLKGVDSTLKIQPAELGDSAVYLCASKPGQGPNEQFFGPGTRLTVL.

As regards this clone: It differs at one base from a far larger clone, so likely a read error. The chain couples TRBV6-6 to TRBJ1-1, with a weak D call TRBD1 (6 bases). The V end lost 7 bases, the J end lost 1 base, and 10 bases lay between the germline ends. Germline CDR1 and CDR2: MNHNY and SVGAGI (reference sequence). This CDR3 has 13 residues. The CDR3 nucleotides are TGTGCCAGCACTCTACAGGGGAACACTGAAGCTTTCTTT. This gives the protein CASTLQGNTEAFF.

The CDR3 nucleotides read TGCGCCAGCAGCTTGGCCAGGGGGACGGGGTTTGACACCGGGGAGCTGTTTTTT. This translates into CASSLARGTGFDTGELFF. The V call is TRBV5-1, the J call TRBJ2-2; 7 nucleotides line up with TRBD1. V dropped 0 bases and J dropped 3; count of bases not matched to a gene: 11. The CDR3 is 18 residues long. Germline V gene lookup returns CDR1 SGHRS and CDR2 YFSETQ.

The V gene is TRBV6-1, the J gene TRBJ1-1; 11 nucleotides match TRBD1. The CDR3 has 15 residues. Germline V gives CDR1 MNHNS, CDR2 SASEGT. V dropped 2 bases and J dropped 8; count of bases not matched to a gene: 7. CDR3 region: CASSEWGGQGDEAFF. CDR3 DNA sequence: TGTGCCAGCAGTGAATGGGGGGGACAGGGGGACGAAGCTTTCTTT.

The chain employs TRBV3-1 (or the pseudogene TRBV3-2) and TRBJ2-3; 9 bases fit TRBD1. Trimming removed 1 base from V and 1 base from J; junction bases left unmatched: 0. Looked up from germline, CDR1 is LGHDT and CDR2 is YNNKEL (reference sequence). This CDR3 contains 15 residues. CDR3 sequence: CASSQGDRGTDTQYF. The CDR3 nucleotides are TGTGCCAGCAGCCAAGGGGACAGGGGCACAGATACGCAGTATTTT.

The chain has TRBV19 and TRBJ2-7; 12 bases are a match to TRBD1. The CDR3 has 14 residues. V lost 4 bases and J lost 6; bases outside the gene matches: 4. Germline values: CDR1 LNHDA, CDR2 SQIVND (reference sequence). The CDR3 sequence: CASSTGQGAREQYF. CDR3 in DNA: TGTGCCAGTAGTACGGGACAGGGGGCTCGCGAGCAGTACTTC.

V is TRBV24-1 and J is TRBJ2-7; 9 nucleotides align to TRBD2. J was trimmed by 1 base and V by 6 bases; bases with no gene match: 12. Germline V CDR1 and CDR2: KGHDR, SFDVKD. The CDR3 is made up of 17 amino acids. The CDR3 is CATSPTGGSGGSYEQYF. The CDR3 nucleotides are TGTGCCACCAGTCCGACCGGGGGTAGCGGGGGATCCTACGAGCAGTACTTC.

The chain is built from TRBV7-9 and TRBJ2-7; 7 bases agree with TRBD1. Trimming took 6 bases from V and 3 from J; bases not matched to a gene: 5. CDR3 length equals 13 residues. Germline V gene sequence: CDR1 SEHNR, CDR2 FQNEAQ (reference sequence). The CDR3 sequence is CASRNSGGYEQYF. DNA for the CDR3: TGTGCCAGCAGAAACTCAGGGGGCTACGAGCAGTACTTC.

The chain has TRBV6-5 and TRBJ1-6; 9 bases align to TRBD1. With V trimmed by 6 bases and J by 6 bases, 3 bases remained unmatched. Germline V CDR1 and CDR2: MNHEY, SVGAGI. The CDR3 spans 14 residues. The CDR3 region is CASRGTGPNSPLHF. The CDR3 DNA sequence: TGTGCCAGCAGGGGGACAGGGCCTAATTCACCCCTCCACTTT.

This chain uses TRBV30 with TRBJ1-1; 10 bases are a match to TRBD1. The CDR3 sequence is 16 residues long. The germline CDR1 and CDR2 sequences are GTSNPN and SVGIG (reference sequence). The ends lost 2 bases at V and 3 bases at J; junction bases unmatched: 9. Here the CDR3 DNA reads TGTGCCTGGAGTATCTCGAGGACAGGGGGAGACACTGAAGCTTTCTTT. It yields the protein CAWSISRTGGDTEAFF.